Sequencing of this T cell receptor beta chain was carried out in a study of blood T cell repertoires in COVID-19. The germline V gene encodes CDR1 SNHLY and CDR2 FYNNEI. The length of the CDR3 is 17 residues. The trim removed 3 bases at V and 1 base at J, leaving 11 bases unmatched. In the original analysis: Scientists estimated how many nucleated cells there were by amplifying reference gene primers. The table came from immunoSEQ multiplex PCR; TCRdb's copy has only in-frame clones and leaves some out. For V, J and clone size, that table is used; D and trimming come from the DNA. The sample shows around 190,000 clones, 70% to 90% of them seen only once. Followed longitudinally, the Seattle patients had been enrolled during active infection.

The clonotype was recovered from a man in his fifties or sixties with COVID-19, enrolled during active disease. The chain uses TRBV2 and TRBJ1-1, with TRBD1 matching 7 bases. The source material was peripheral blood. As DNA, the CDR3 is TGTGCCAGCAGTGAGGGATGGGGACAGAGACAGAACACTGAAGCTTTCTTT. It is translated as CASSEGWGQRQNTEAFF.